This TCR beta chain originates from a study of beta chain features in type 1 diabetes. Study findings and constraints: The study found moderately but significantly shorter TCRB CDR3s in all four CD4+ subsets of Type 1 diabetes patients. Compared to healthy donors, patients appeared to have naive, central memory and Treg TCRB repertoires that were more alike. A potential PCR bias toward shorter templates would be equal in patient and control samples. For type 1 diabetes patients, VDJ junctions showed fewer insertions and more deletions.

Central memory, naive, regulatory and stem cell-like memory CD4+ cells were sorted by CD45RO/CCR7/CD25/CD127/CD95/CD27. The isolated RNA, all of it, was reverse transcribed, so expressed TCRB transcripts were what got sequenced. TCRdb's table, derived via immunoSEQ multiplex PCR, lists solely in-frame clones and lacks some. The table lists approximately 250,000 clones, about 11% of them singletons, with more than 0.015% in the top ten. In the case of this clone: Its antigen is currently unknown.

CDR3 length: 13 residues. Germline V CDR1 and CDR2: LNHNV, YYDKDF (reference sequence). V shed 1 base and J shed 4 bases, with 5 bases lying between them. This TCR was recovered from a man aged 25-45 years with type 1 diabetes. The sequencing input was naive CD4+ T cells from blood. The V gene is TRBV15, the J gene TRBJ2-1; D is ambiguous. This chain's CDR3 is CATSRGRYNEQFF. The CDR3 DNA follows: TGTGCCACCAGCAGAGGCCGGTACAATGAGCAGTTCTTC.